Here is one T cell receptor beta chain with its context. Its antigen is still unknown. Germline CDR1 and CDR2: SGHTA and FQGNSA. The ends were cut back, 5 bases at V and 4 bases at J, with 8 bases in the middle. This CDR3 has 12 amino acids. This sample was taken from a study of T-cell memory formation after mild COVID-19. Whole-study findings and limits: The study found contracting CD4+ clones mainly in CM and EM and contracting CD8+ clones in EMRA.

Using its own MiXCR run on the 5' RACE reads, TCRdb lists one record per CDR3 protein. The table has under 250,000 distinct CDR3 sequences, over 9% seen once; the top ten hold roughly 21%. The rearrangement uses TRBV7-2 and TRBJ2-5; D unclear. Sequenced sample: PBMCs or a T cell subset sorted from them (not recorded which). This sequence originates from a man between 18 and 29 years old who had mild COVID-19 (a few samples of this study predate the infection). Cell type and time point are not known. For the CDR3, the DNA is TGTGCCAGCAGCCCCCGTCGAGAGACCCAGTACTTC. This codes for CASSPRRETQYF.